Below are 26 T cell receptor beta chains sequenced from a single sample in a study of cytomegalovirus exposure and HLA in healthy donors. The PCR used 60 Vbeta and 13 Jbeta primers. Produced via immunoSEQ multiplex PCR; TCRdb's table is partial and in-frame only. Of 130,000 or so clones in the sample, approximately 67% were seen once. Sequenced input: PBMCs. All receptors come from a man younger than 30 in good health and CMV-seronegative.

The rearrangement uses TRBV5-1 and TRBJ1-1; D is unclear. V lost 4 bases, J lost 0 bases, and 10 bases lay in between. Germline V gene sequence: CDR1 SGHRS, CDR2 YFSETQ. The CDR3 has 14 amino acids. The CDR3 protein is CASSATVMNTEAFF. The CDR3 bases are TGCGCCAGCAGCGCTACAGTCATGAACACTGAAGCTTTCTTT.

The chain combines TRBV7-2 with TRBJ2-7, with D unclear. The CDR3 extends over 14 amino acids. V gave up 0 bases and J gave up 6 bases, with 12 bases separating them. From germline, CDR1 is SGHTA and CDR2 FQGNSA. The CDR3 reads CASSLAKHLREQYF. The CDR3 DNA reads TGTGCCAGCAGCTTAGCTAAGCACCTCCGCGAGCAGTACTTC.

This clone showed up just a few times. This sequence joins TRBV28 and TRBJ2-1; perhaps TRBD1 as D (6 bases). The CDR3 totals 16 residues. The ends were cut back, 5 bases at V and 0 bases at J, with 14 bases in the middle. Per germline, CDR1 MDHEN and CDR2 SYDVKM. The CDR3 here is CASSDPGHVSYNEQFF. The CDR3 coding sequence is TGTGCCAGCAGTGACCCGGGACACGTCTCCTACAATGAGCAGTTCTTC.

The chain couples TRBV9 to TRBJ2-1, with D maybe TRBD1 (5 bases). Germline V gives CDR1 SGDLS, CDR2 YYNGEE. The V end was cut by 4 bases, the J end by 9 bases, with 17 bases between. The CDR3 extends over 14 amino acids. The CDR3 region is CASSPITGNGEQFF. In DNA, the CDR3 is TGTGCCAGCAGCCCGATTACAGGTAACGGTGAGCAGTTCTTC.

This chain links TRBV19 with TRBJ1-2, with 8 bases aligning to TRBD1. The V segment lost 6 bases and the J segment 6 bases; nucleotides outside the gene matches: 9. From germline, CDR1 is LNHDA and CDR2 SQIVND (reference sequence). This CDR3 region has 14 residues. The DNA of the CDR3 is TGTGCCAGTAGAAAACCCCAGGGGGCGCATGGCTACACCTTC. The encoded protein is CASRKPQGAHGYTF.

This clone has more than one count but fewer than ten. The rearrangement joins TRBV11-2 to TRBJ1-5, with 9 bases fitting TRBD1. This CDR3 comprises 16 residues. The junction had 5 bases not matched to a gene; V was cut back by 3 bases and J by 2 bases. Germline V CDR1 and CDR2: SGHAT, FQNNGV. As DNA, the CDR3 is TGTGCCAGCAGCTTGGGGACAGGGAGGGGCAATCAGCCCCAGCATTTT. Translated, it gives CASSLGTGRGNQPQHF.

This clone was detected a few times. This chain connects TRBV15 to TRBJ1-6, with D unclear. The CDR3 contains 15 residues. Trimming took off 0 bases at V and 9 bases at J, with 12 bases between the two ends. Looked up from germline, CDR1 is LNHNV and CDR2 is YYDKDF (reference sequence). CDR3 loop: CATSRDGGERSPLHF. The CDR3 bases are TGTGCCACCAGCAGAGATGGTGGGGAGCGTTCACCCCTCCACTTT.

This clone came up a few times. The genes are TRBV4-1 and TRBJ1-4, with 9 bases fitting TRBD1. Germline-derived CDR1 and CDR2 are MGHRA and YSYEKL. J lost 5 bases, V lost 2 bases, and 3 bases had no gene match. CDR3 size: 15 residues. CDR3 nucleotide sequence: TGCGCCAGCAGCCAAAACAGGGGGCCCAATGAAAAACTGTTTTTT. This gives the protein CASSQNRGPNEKLFF.

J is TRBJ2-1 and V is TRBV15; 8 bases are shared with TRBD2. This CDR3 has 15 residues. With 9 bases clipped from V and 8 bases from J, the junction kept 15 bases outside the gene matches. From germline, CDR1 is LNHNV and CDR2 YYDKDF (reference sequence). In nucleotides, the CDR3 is TGTGCCACAGGCCGCCCCGGCGGGAGGCCCGATGAGCAGTTCTTC. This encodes CATGRPGGRPDEQFF.

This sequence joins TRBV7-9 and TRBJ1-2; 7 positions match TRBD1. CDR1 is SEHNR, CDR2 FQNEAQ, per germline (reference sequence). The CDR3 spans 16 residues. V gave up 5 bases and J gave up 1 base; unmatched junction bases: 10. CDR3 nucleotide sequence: TGTGCCAGCAGCCAAGACAGGGTCGGGGTTAACTATGGCTACACCTTC. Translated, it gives CASSQDRVGVNYGYTF. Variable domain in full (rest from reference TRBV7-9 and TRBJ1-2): DTGVSQNPRHKITKRGQNVTFRCDPISEHNRLYWYRQTLGQGPEFLTYFQNEAQLEKSRLLSDRFSAERPKGSFSTLEIQRTEQGDSAMYLCASSQDRVGVNYGYTFGSGTRLTVV.

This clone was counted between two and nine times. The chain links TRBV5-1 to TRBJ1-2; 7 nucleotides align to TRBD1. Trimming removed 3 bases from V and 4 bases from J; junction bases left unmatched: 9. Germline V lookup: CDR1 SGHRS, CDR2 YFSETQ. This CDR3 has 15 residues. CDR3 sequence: CASSYRTGELYGYTF. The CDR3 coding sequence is TGCGCCAGCAGCTACCGGACAGGCGAACTCTATGGCTACACCTTC.

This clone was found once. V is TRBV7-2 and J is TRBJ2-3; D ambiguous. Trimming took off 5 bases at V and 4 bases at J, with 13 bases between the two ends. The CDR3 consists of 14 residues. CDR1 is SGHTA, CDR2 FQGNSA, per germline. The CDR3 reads CASSGRTAADTQYF. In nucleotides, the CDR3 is TGTGCCAGCAGCGGGCGCACAGCAGCAGATACGCAGTATTTT. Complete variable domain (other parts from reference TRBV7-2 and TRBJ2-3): GAGVSQSPSNKVTEKGKDVELRCDPISGHTALYWYRQSLGQGLEFLIYFQGNSAPDKSGLPSDRFSAERTGGSVSTLTIQRTQQEDSAVYLCASSGRTAADTQYFGPGTRLTVL.

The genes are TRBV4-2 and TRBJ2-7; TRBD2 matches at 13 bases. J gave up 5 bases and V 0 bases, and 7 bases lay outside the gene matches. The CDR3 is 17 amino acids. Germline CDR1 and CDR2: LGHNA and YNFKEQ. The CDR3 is CASSQDVLAGGPDEQYF. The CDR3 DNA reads TGTGCCAGCAGCCAAGACGTACTAGCGGGAGGGCCTGACGAGCAGTACTTC.

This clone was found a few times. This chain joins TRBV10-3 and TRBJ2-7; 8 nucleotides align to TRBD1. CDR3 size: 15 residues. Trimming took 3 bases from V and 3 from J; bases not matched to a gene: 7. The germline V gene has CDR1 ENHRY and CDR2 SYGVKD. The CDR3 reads CAISEQTGVNYEQYF. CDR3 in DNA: TGTGCCATCAGTGAACAGACAGGGGTTAACTACGAGCAGTACTTC.

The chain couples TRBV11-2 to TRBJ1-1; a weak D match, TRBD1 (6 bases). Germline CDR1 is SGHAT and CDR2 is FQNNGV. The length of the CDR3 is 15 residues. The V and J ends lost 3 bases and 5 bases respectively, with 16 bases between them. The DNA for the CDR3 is TGTGCCAGCAGCTTTAGGGGGGGCTCGAGGACTGAAGCTTTCTTT. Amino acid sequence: CASSFRGGSRTEAFF.

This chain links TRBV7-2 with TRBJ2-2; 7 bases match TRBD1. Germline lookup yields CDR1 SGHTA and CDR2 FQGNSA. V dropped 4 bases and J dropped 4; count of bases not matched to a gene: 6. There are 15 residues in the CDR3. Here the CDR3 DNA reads TGTGCCAGCAGCTGGCCGGGACAGAGCACCGGGGAGCTGTTTTTT. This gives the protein CASSWPGQSTGELFF.

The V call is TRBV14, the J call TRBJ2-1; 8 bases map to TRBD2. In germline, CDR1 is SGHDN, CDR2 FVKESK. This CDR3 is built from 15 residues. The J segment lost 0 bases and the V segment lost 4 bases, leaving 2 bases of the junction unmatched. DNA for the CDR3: TGTGCCAGCAGCCTAAGCGGGAGCTCCTACAATGAGCAGTTCTTC. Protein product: CASSLSGSSYNEQFF. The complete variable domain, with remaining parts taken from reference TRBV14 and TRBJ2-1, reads EAGVTQFPSHSVIEKGQTVTLRCDPISGHDNLYWYRRVMGKEIKFLLHFVKESKQDESGMPNNRFLAERTGGTYSTLKVQPAELEDSGVYFCASSLSGSSYNEQFFGPGTRLTVL.

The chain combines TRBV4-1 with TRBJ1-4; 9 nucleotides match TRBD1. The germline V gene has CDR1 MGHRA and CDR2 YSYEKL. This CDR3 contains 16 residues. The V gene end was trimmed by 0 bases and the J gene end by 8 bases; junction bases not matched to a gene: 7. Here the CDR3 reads CASSQDAGTGWEKLFF. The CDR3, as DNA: TGCGCCAGCAGCCAAGACGCTGGGACAGGGTGGGAAAAACTGTTTTTT.

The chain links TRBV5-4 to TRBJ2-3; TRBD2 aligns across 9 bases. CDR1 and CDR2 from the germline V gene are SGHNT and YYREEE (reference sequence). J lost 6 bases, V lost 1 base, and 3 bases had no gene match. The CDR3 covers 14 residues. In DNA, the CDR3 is TGTGCCAGCAGCTTGCTAGCGGGGCCCGATACGCAGTATTTT. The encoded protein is CASSLLAGPDTQYF.

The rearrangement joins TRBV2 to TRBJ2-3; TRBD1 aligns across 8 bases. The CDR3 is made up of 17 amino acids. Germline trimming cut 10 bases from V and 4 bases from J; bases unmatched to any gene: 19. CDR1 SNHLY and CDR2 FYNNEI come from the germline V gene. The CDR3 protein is CAISLPWGRGRPDTQYF. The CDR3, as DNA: TGTGCCATCTCCCTGCCCTGGGGCAGGGGGCGTCCAGATACGCAGTATTTT.

The CDR3 coding sequence is TGTGCCAGCAGTGTCGAGGGCTGGTATACCGGGGAGCTGTTTTTT. Translation: CASSVEGWYTGELFF. V and J are TRBV6-5 and TRBJ2-2, with D perhaps TRBD2 (5 bases). Germline-derived CDR1 and CDR2 are MNHEY and SVGAGI. The CDR3 length is 15 residues. The V and J ends lost 5 bases and 5 bases respectively, with 15 bases between them.

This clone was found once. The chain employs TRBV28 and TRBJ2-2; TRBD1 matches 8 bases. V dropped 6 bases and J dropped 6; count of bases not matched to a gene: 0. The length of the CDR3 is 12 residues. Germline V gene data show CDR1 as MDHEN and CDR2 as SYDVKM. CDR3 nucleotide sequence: TGTGCCAGCAGGACAGGGGCCGGGGAGCTGTTTTTT. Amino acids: CASRTGAGELFF. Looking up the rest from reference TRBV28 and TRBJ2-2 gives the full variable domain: DVKVTQSSRYLVKRTGEKVFLECVQDMDHENMFWYRQDPGLGLRLIYFSYDVKMKEKGDIPEGYSVSREKKERFSLILESASTNQTSMYLCASRTGAGELFFGEGSRLTVL.

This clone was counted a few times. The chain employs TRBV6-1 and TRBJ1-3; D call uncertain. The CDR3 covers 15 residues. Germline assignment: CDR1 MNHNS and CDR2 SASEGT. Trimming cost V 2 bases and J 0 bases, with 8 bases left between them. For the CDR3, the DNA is TGTGCCAGCAGTGAATGGGGAGGCTCTGGAAACACCATATATTTT. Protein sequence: CASSEWGGSGNTIYF.

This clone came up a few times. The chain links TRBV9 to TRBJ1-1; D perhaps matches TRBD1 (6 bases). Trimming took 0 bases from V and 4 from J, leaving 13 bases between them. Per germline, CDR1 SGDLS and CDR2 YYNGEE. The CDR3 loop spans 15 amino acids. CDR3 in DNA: TGTGCCAGCAGCGTAGGTTCAGGGGCGTTCACTGAAGCTTTCTTT. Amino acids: CASSVGSGAFTEAFF.

The CDR3 DNA follows: TGTGCCAGCAGTGGGTTCCGGGACAGGGGGACCGGGGAGCTGTTTTTT. It yields the protein CASSGFRDRGTGELFF. The chain uses TRBV27 and TRBJ2-2, with 11 nucleotides matching TRBD1. Germline V lookup: CDR1 MNHEY, CDR2 SMNVEV (reference sequence). The V and J ends lost 5 bases and 5 bases, in that order; junction bases with no gene match: 7. The CDR3 is 16 amino acids.

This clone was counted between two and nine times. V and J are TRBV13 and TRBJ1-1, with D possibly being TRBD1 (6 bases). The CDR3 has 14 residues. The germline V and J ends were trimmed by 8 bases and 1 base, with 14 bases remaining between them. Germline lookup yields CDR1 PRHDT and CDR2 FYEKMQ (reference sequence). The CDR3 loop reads CASRTGGANTEAFF. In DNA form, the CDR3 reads TGTGCCAGCCGAACGGGGGGCGCGAACACTGAAGCTTTCTTT.